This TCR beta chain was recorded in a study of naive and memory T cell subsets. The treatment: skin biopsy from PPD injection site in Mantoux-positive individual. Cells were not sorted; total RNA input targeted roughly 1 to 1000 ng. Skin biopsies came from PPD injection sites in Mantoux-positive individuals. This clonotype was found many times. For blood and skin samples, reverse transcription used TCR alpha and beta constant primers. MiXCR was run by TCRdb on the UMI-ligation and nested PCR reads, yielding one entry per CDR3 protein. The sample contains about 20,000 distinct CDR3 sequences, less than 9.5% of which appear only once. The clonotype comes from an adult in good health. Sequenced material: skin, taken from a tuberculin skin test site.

The CDR3: CSVVGEGGTGELFF. CDR3 coding DNA: TGCAGCGTCGTAGGGGAGGGAGGCACCGGGGAGCTGTTTTTT. The chain combines TRBV29-1 with TRBJ2-2; 7 nucleotides match TRBD2. CDR3 size: 14 residues. V was pared by 6 bases and J by 4 bases, with 8 bases of the junction left unmatched. Per the germline V gene, CDR1 is SQVTM and CDR2 is ANQGSEA.